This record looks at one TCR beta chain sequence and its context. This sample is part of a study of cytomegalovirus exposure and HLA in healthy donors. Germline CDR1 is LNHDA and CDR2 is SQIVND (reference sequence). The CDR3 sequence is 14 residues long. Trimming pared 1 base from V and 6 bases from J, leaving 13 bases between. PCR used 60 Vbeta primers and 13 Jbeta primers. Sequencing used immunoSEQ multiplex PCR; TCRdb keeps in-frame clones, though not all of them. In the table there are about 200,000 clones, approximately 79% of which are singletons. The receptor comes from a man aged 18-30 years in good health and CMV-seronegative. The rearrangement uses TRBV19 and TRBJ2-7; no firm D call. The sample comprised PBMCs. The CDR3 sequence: CASSIVKTMAEQYF. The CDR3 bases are TGTGCCAGTAGTATAGTGAAGACAATGGCCGAGCAGTACTTC.